The rows below give T cell receptor beta chains drawn from one sample of a study of immune evolution from preneoplasia to lung adenocarcinoma. Only in-frame clones appear in the TCRdb table, and some are missing; sequencing was by immunoSEQ multiplex PCR. Of under 45,000 clones in the sample, less than 80% were seen once. The specimen sequenced was FFPE invasive lung adenocarcinoma tissue. These TCRs come from a person aged 55 to 75 with lung adenocarcinoma. Both conserved end residues are part of each CDR3. The D gene is left open where the match is weak. Clone sizes are given selectively: once, few, many, or a class where the clone is expanded.

TRBJ2-2 | TRBD2 | - | TRBV9 | TGTGCCAGCAGCGTTGCAGGGAGGGACACCGGGGAGCTGTTTTTT | CASSVAGRDTGELFF
TRBJ2-5 | TRBD2 | - | TRBV5-1 | TGCGCCAGCAGCTTGGATGCTAGCGGGGGCCAAGAGACCCAGTACTTC | CASSLDASGGQETQYF
TRBJ2-2 | - | - | TRBV21-1 | TGTGCCAGCAGCAGGGGCAGGATGAACACCGGGGAGCTGTTTTTT | CASSRGRMNTGELFF
TRBJ2-1 | TRBD1 | - | TRBV28 | TGTGCCAGCAGTCCGGGGACAGGGGTTCCCAATGAGCAGTTCTTC | CASSPGTGVPNEQFF
TRBJ2-7 | TRBD1 | medium-sized | TRBV7-2 | TGTGCCAGCAGCTTCGGGACAGGGGGATTGTACGAGCAGTACTTC | CASSFGTGGLYEQYF
TRBJ1-4 | - | - | TRBV5-4 | TGTGCCAGCAGCTTGGATCAAGGGGATGAAAAACTGTTTTTT | CASSLDQGDEKLFF
TRBJ2-3 | - | - | TRBV5-1 | TGCGCCAGCGCCCGATCAGGGAAACTTAGCACAGATACGCAGTATTTT | CASARSGKLSTDTQYF
TRBJ1-5 | - | - | TRBV28 | TGTGCCAGCAGTACCCACACGGGGGGCCGGCAGCCCCAGCATTTT | CASSTHTGGRQPQHF
TRBJ2-3 | TRBD2 | - | TRBV7-6 | TGTGCCAGCAGCTTAAGCGGCGGGGGACAGTATTTT | CASSLSGGGQYF
TRBJ2-5 | - | many | TRBV7-9 | TGTGCCAGCAGCTCCGGGATGGAGACCCAGTACTTC | CASSSGMETQYF
TRBJ1-2 | - | - | TRBV19 | TGTGCCAGTAGTCCCGCTCCTAATCCCTATGGCTACACCTTC | CASSPAPNPYGYTF
TRBJ2-3 | - | - | TRBV2 | TGTGCCAGCAGTGAATCCAGGGTTCCAGATACGCAGTATTTT | CASSESRVPDTQYF
TRBJ2-3 | TRBD2 | - | TRBV29-1 | TGCAGCGCCGGCCGCCTAGCGGAGATCACAGATACGCAGTATTTT | CSAGRLAEITDTQYF
TRBJ1-1 | TRBD1 | - | TRBV29-1 | TGCAGCGTCCGAACAGGGGGTATAATCGCTGAAGCTTTCTTT | CSVRTGGIIAEAFF
TRBJ1-2 | - | - | TRBV5-1 | TGCGCCAGCAGCTTGGAGGGGAACTATGGCTACACCTTC | CASSLEGNYGYTF
TRBJ2-3 | - | - | TRBV27 | TGTGCCAGCAGTTTTGGGTCAGATACGCAGTATTTT | CASSFGSDTQYF
TRBJ2-1 | TRBD2 | - | TRBV28 | TGTGCCAGCAGTTATGGGAGCGGGAGTTACAATGAGCAGTTCTTC | CASSYGSGSYNEQFF
TRBJ1-1 | - | - | TRBV5-1 | TGCGCCAGCAGCTCGGGGGAGGCGAACACTGAAGCTTTCTTT | CASSSGEANTEAFF
TRBJ2-1 | - | - | TRBV29-1 | TGCAGCGTTGAAGAGTACGTGCGTGGGGGTTTCGGAGAGCAGTTCTTC | CSVEEYVRGGFGEQFF
TRBJ1-4 | - | - | TRBV2 | TGTGCCAGCAATGGACGCGAGTTCTCTAATGAAAAACTGTTTTTT | CASNGREFSNEKLFF
TRBJ2-3 | - | - | TRBV11-2 | TGTGCCAGCAGCTTAGATCCCAGCACAGATACGCAGTATTTT | CASSLDPSTDTQYF
TRBJ2-7 | - | - | TRBV6-5 | TGTGCCAGCAGAGCCCTCTTCGAGCAGTACTTC | CASRALFEQYF
TRBJ2-1 | TRBD2 | - | TRBV7-9 | TGTGCCAGCAGCCGACTAGCGGGAGCTTACAATGAGCAGTTCTTC | CASSRLAGAYNEQFF
TRBJ1-2 | - | - | TRBV9 | TGTGCCAGCAGCGTAGCCCCGGGATCCCATTTAGGCTACACCTTC | CASSVAPGSHLGYTF
TRBJ2-7 | - | - | TRBV7-8 | TGTGCCAGCAGCTTAGAGGAGGGCTACGAGCAGTACTTC | CASSLEEGYEQYF
TRBJ2-6 | TRBD1 | - | TRBV30 | TGTGCCTGGGGTCGGACAGGGGGCTCTGGGGCCAACGTCCTGACTTTC | CAWGRTGGSGANVLTF
TRBJ2-3 | TRBD2 | - | TRBV13 | TGTGCCAGCAGCTTACTAGCGGGAGAGCTCGTCTCTAGCACAGATACACAGTATTTT | CASSLLAGELVSSTDTQYF
TRBJ1-1 | - | - | TRBV6-5 | TGTGCCAGCAGTTACTCGAAGGCCATGAACACTGAAGCTTTCTTT | CASSYSKAMNTEAFF
TRBJ2-1 | TRBD2 | - | TRBV5-1 | TGCGCCAGCAGGCAAAGCGGACTAGCGGGCGGTGAGCAGTTCTTC | CASRQSGLAGGEQFF
TRBJ2-5 | - | - | TRBV5-1 | TGCGCCAGCAGCTTGTCTCCTTCATCCCCGGGTGAGACCCAGTACTTC | CASSLSPSSPGETQYF
TRBJ2-1 | - | - | TRBV11-2 | TGTGCCAGCAGTCGGGGGACAGACGGCTCCAATGAGCAGTTCTTC | CASSRGTDGSNEQFF
TRBJ1-5 | TRBD1 | - | TRBV19 | TGTGCCAGTAGTATGACTACAGGGGCTCAGCCCCAGCATTTT | CASSMTTGAQPQHF
TRBJ2-7 | - | - | TRBV5-1 | TGCGCCAGCAGCTTGGAGGTGGGCCACTCCTACGAGCAGTACTTC | CASSLEVGHSYEQYF